The clone carrying this TCR beta chain was seen only once. Its cognate antigen is unknown. The data derive from a study of shared clonotypes between healthy human individuals. Study conclusions and caveats: In a handful of donors, around 5% of naive CD4 clonotypes appeared in common. The four-donor shared clonotypes exceeded non-shared clonotypes in generation probability, with non-shared ones scoring lower.

Germline V lookup: CDR1 SGDLS, CDR2 YYNGEE. The CDR3 runs to 15 residues. V dropped 0 bases and J dropped 6; count of bases not matched to a gene: 5. Sequenced by immunoSEQ multiplex PCR; TCRdb stores in-frame clones only, minus some. The data hold about 980,000 clones, with 60% to 85% observed a single time. The V call is TRBV9, the J call TRBJ2-5; TRBD2 matches at 10 bases. The sequence was obtained from a man aged 18 to 30 in good health. The specimen sequenced was memory CD4+ T cells sorted from blood. Described subset: CD45RA-negative fraction. For the CDR3, the DNA is TGTGCCAGCAGCGTAGATCTACTAGCGGGGAAGACCCAGTACTTC. Protein: CASSVDLLAGKTQYF. Full variable domain (rest looked up from reference TRBV9 and TRBJ2-5): DSGVTQTPKHLITATGQRVTLRCSPRSGDLSVYWYQQSLDQGLQFLIQYYNGEERAKGNILERFSAQQFPDLHSELNLSSLELGDSALYFCASSVDLLAGKTQYFGPGTRLLVL.